This TCR beta chain comes out of a study of T cell repertoires in cytomegalovirus infection. The study, taken as a whole, reports: Public TCR beta family frequency separated CMV-and-HLA carriers, including in an independent cohort.

This clonotype appeared many times. Antigen: not known. MiXCR, run by TCRdb on the reads, gives a single entry per CDR3 protein. Here the sample spans roughly 120,000 distinct CDR3 sequences, 9.5% to 13% being singletons. Trimming stripped 7 bases from V and 0 bases from J, with 13 bases between. This CDR3 is built from 15 residues. Germline CDR1 SGHTA, CDR2 FQGNSA. The sequenced sample was PBMCs, sequenced either directly or after in vitro stimulation (not recorded which). The chain uses TRBV7-2 and TRBJ1-3, with D uncertain. The TCR was taken from a human donor in good health (CMV status not recorded). Some clones in this sample may be carry-over from other donors' samples. The DNA of the CDR3 is TGTGCCAGCACTCTACAGCCTTTCTCTGGAAACACCATATATTTT. It encodes CASTLQPFSGNTIYF.